The 27 T cell receptor beta chains presented below share a single source sample, sequenced in a study of cytomegalovirus exposure and HLA in healthy donors. The method was immunoSEQ multiplex PCR; TCRdb's version includes in-frame clones alone and lacks a portion of them. This sample yields approximately 150,000 clones, of which 80% to 90% are seen a single time; approximately 1.5% belongs to the top ten. The specimen was PBMCs. These receptors were obtained from a young woman in good health and CMV-seronegative.

The genes are TRBV4-2 and TRBJ1-4, with D uncertain. V was cut by 6 bases and J by 0 bases, with 11 bases left in between. The germline V gene has CDR1 LGHNA and CDR2 YNFKEQ. This CDR3 spans 15 amino acids. The CDR3 loop is CASSSREPTNEKLFF. The CDR3, as DNA: TGTGCCAGCAGTTCTAGGGAGCCAACTAATGAAAAACTGTTTTTT.

V and J are TRBV18 and TRBJ2-3, with 8 bases that match TRBD1. V shed 0 bases and J 4 bases; nucleotides not matched to a gene: 9. CDR1 is KGHSH, CDR2 LQKENI, per germline. The CDR3 is made up of 17 amino acids. As DNA, the CDR3 is TGTGCCAGCTCACCACCCGGGCAGGGGGCTTGGGCAGATACGCAGTATTTT. Its translation is CASSPPGQGAWADTQYF.

The chain links TRBV19 to TRBJ1-5; a weak D match, TRBD1 (6 bases). Germline loops: CDR1 LNHDA, CDR2 SQIVND (reference sequence). V lost 3 bases, J lost 6 bases, and 12 bases lay in between. The CDR3 extends over 14 amino acids. In nucleotides, the CDR3 is TGTGCCAGTAGTATCAGCAGGGGCGGTCAGCCCCAGCATTTT. It encodes CASSISRGGQPQHF. Full variable domain (remainder filled in from reference TRBV19 and TRBJ1-5): DGGITQSPKYLFRKEGQNVTLSCEQNLNHDAMYWYRQDPGQGLRLIYYSQIVNDFQKGDIAEGYSVSREKKESFPLTVTSAQKNPTAFYLCASSISRGGQPQHFGDGTRLSIL.

CDR3 nucleotide sequence: TGTGCCAGCAGTGTGGATCTTCATGGGGGGGCAAGCACAGATACGCAGTATTTT. Encoded protein: CASSVDLHGGASTDTQYF. This sequence joins TRBV2 and TRBJ2-3, with D possibly matching TRBD2 (7 bases). Germline V gene lookup returns CDR1 SNHLY and CDR2 FYNNEI. The CDR3 consists of 18 residues. V was pared by 4 bases and J by 0 bases, with 20 bases between. Drawing the rest from reference TRBV2 and TRBJ2-3, the complete variable domain is EPEVTQTPSHQVTQMGQEVILRCVPISNHLYFYWYRQILGQKVEFLVSFYNNEISEKSEIFDDQFSVERPDGSNFTLKIRSTKLEDSAMYFCASSVDLHGGASTDTQYFGPGTRLTVL.

This rearrangement joins TRBV19 to TRBJ1-6, with a tentative D call TRBD1 (5 bases). The CDR3 has 14 amino acids. CDR1 is LNHDA and CDR2 is SQIVND in the germline V gene (reference sequence). The germline V and J ends were trimmed by 5 bases and 6 bases, with 11 bases remaining between them. CDR3 amino acids: CASSVFGGNSPLHF. The CDR3 DNA reads TGTGCCAGTAGTGTCTTCGGGGGTAATTCACCCCTCCACTTT.

This clone is a singleton in its sample. This chain connects TRBV4-1 to TRBJ2-7, with D possibly matching TRBD1 (5 bases). Trimming left V 4 bases short and J 1 base short, with 8 bases between. Germline V gene sequence: CDR1 MGHRA, CDR2 YSYEKL. The CDR3 is made up of 13 amino acids. CDR3 loop: CASSPWTSYEQYF. In DNA form, the CDR3 reads TGCGCCAGCAGCCCCTGGACATCCTACGAGCAGTACTTC.

The rearrangement links TRBV13 to TRBJ2-5; tentatively, D is TRBD1 (6 bases). The CDR3 has 14 amino acids. The ends were cut back, 2 bases at V and 0 bases at J, with 7 bases in the middle. Germline V gene sequence: CDR1 PRHDT, CDR2 FYEKMQ (reference sequence). CDR3 loop: CASSLRGNQETQYF. CDR3 nucleotide sequence: TGTGCCAGCAGCTTAAGGGGGAACCAAGAGACCCAGTACTTC.

The chain employs TRBV6-1 and TRBJ1-6; D unresolved. The CDR3 consists of 17 residues. Germline CDR1 and CDR2: MNHNS and SASEGT. The V end was cut by 0 bases, the J end by 6 bases, with 15 bases between. The CDR3 bases are TGTGCCAGCAGTGAAGCCGCCCGGCGGCCCCGTAATTCACCCCTCCACTTT. It is translated as CASSEAARRPRNSPLHF.

The chain employs TRBV7-6 and TRBJ2-3; a possible D gene is TRBD2 (6 bases). This CDR3 spans 14 amino acids. Germline CDR1 is SGHVS and CDR2 is FNYEAQ. V lost 1 base and J 4 bases, leaving 9 bases between the germline ends. This CDR3 is CASSLGTGADTQYF. The CDR3 DNA sequence: TGTGCCAGCAGCTTAGGTACGGGGGCAGATACGCAGTATTTT.

The V and J genes are TRBV5-4 and TRBJ2-1; no reliable D call. Germline lookup yields CDR1 SGHNT and CDR2 YYREEE (reference sequence). V was clipped by 1 base and J by 8 bases, with 4 bases between them. CDR3 length equals 11 residues. The CDR3 reads CASSLSHEQFF. In DNA, the CDR3 is TGTGCCAGCAGCTTGTCTCATGAGCAGTTCTTC.

In its sample, this clone was seen a few times. Distinct nucleotide sequences in the sample also encode this CDR3. The chain recombines TRBV7-9 with TRBJ1-1; TRBD1 is a possible D gene (6 bases). Trimming took off 3 bases at V and 1 base at J, with 6 bases between the two ends. The CDR3 totals 13 residues. In germline, CDR1 is SEHNR, CDR2 FQNEAQ (reference sequence). In DNA form, the CDR3 reads TGTGCCAGCAGCTTGGGACAGAACACTGAAGCTTTCTTT. It translates to CASSLGQNTEAFF.

J is TRBJ2-1 and V is TRBV5-1; a weak D match, TRBD1 (6 bases). V was trimmed by 0 bases and J by 4 bases, leaving 11 bases between them. Per germline, CDR1 SGHRS and CDR2 YFSETQ. The CDR3 runs 15 residues. The CDR3 loop is CASSLATDRYNEQFF. DNA for the CDR3: TGCGCCAGCAGCTTGGCAACTGACAGGTACAATGAGCAGTTCTTC.

The V gene is TRBV4-1, the J gene TRBJ1-6, with TRBD1 matching over 10 bases. The CDR3 is 16 residues long. In germline, CDR1 is MGHRA, CDR2 YSYEKL. Trimming at V came to 2 bases and at J to 7 bases, leaving 5 bases not matched to a gene. The CDR3, as DNA: TGCGCCAGCAGCCAATACGGGGGACAGGGGAATTCACCCCTCCACTTT. Translating gives CASSQYGGQGNSPLHF.

The chain joins TRBV5-1 to TRBJ1-2; TRBD1 aligns across 11 bases. The ends lost 2 bases at V and 7 bases at J; junction bases unmatched: 10. Looked up from germline, CDR1 is SGHRS and CDR2 is YFSETQ. The CDR3 has 16 amino acids. CDR3 nucleotide sequence: TGCGCCAGCAGCTTCAACTTACCGGGACAGGGGGGTGGCTACACCTTC. Protein product: CASSFNLPGQGGGYTF. The variable domain in full, completed from reference TRBV5-1 and TRBJ1-2, reads KAGVTQTPRYLIKTRGQQVTLSCSPISGHRSVSWYQQTPGQGLQFLFEYFSETQRNKGNFPGRFSGRQFSNSRSEMNVSTLELGDSALYLCASSFNLPGQGGGYTFGSGTRLTVV.

This rearrangement joins TRBV19 to TRBJ2-6; the D gene is possibly TRBD2 (6 bases). This CDR3 is built from 15 residues. V dropped 3 bases and J dropped 2 bases, with 8 bases sitting between them. CDR1 LNHDA and CDR2 SQIVND come from the germline V gene (reference sequence). This chain's CDR3 is CASSIGGAGANVLTF. CDR3 sequence (DNA): TGTGCCAGTAGTATCGGAGGGGCTGGGGCCAACGTCCTGACTTTC.

The chain recombines TRBV7-6 with TRBJ1-1; a weak D match, TRBD1 (6 bases). The CDR3 has 13 residues. V gave up 8 bases and J gave up 4 bases, with 14 bases separating them. CDR1 SGHVS and CDR2 FNYEAQ come from the germline V gene. The CDR3 sequence: CASYQGLGTEAFF. CDR3 in DNA: TGTGCCAGCTACCAGGGGTTGGGCACTGAAGCTTTCTTT.

The rearrangement links TRBV29-1 to TRBJ1-2, with a weak D call TRBD1 (5 bases). From germline, CDR1 is SQVTM and CDR2 ANQGSEA. The V end was cut by 4 bases, the J end by 5 bases, with 14 bases between. CDR3 size: 13 residues. The CDR3: CSVGSGGEYGYTF. CDR3 coding DNA: TGCAGCGTTGGGAGTGGAGGGGAATATGGCTACACCTTC.

V and J are TRBV5-1 and TRBJ1-1, with no clear D. The CDR3 extends over 13 amino acids. V was shortened by 2 bases and J by 1 base, with 6 bases between the two germline ends. Per the germline V gene, CDR1 is SGHRS and CDR2 is YFSETQ. The CDR3 region is CASSFEGNTEAFF. The CDR3 DNA is TGCGCCAGCAGCTTTGAGGGGAACACTGAAGCTTTCTTT. Full variable domain (rest looked up from reference TRBV5-1 and TRBJ1-1): KAGVTQTPRYLIKTRGQQVTLSCSPISGHRSVSWYQQTPGQGLQFLFEYFSETQRNKGNFPGRFSGRQFSNSRSEMNVSTLELGDSALYLCASSFEGNTEAFFGQGTRLTVV.

V and J are TRBV7-2 and TRBJ2-5; the match to TRBD2 covers 9 bases. Losses at the gene ends were 5 bases for V and 0 bases for J; bases not matched to a gene: 4. CDR3 length: 15 residues. Germline CDR1 is SGHTA and CDR2 is FQGNSA. The CDR3 nucleotides are TGTGCCAGCAGCGTCTCTAGCGGGGACCAAGAGACCCAGTACTTC. It yields the protein CASSVSSGDQETQYF.

The chain recombines TRBV2 with TRBJ1-2; 9 nucleotides line up with TRBD1. CDR1 is SNHLY, CDR2 FYNNEI, per germline. The CDR3 length is 14 residues. Germline trimming cut 6 bases from V and 1 base from J; bases unmatched to any gene: 3. In DNA, the CDR3 is TGTGCCAGCAGAGCGGGACAGGGTAACTATGGCTACACCTTC. Amino acid sequence: CASRAGQGNYGYTF.

The chain recombines TRBV27 with TRBJ2-2, with 8 nucleotides matching TRBD2. Per the germline V gene, CDR1 is MNHEY and CDR2 is SMNVEV (reference sequence). J gave up 4 bases and V 7 bases, and 11 bases lay outside the gene matches. The CDR3 loop spans 16 amino acids. In DNA form, the CDR3 reads TGTGCCAGCACCCTAGATGGGCGGGGGGCCACCGGGGAGCTGTTTTTT. The encoded protein is CASTLDGRGATGELFF.

The CDR3 loop is CASPKDWKYNEQFF. DNA for the CDR3: TGTGCCAGCCCTAAGGACTGGAAATACAATGAGCAGTTCTTC. The rearrangement links TRBV25-1 to TRBJ2-1; maybe TRBD2 (5 bases). The germline V and J ends were trimmed by 8 bases and 4 bases, with 15 bases remaining between them. The CDR3 totals 14 residues. CDR1 and CDR2 from the germline V gene are MGHDK and SYGVNS.

This chain connects TRBV2 to TRBJ1-3; 9 bases fit TRBD1. The germline gives CDR1 SNHLY, CDR2 FYNNEI. The CDR3 is made up of 14 amino acids. With V trimmed by 5 bases and J by 2 bases, 1 base remained unmatched. CDR3 in amino acids: CASSRQGAGNTIYF. CDR3 bases: TGTGCCAGCAGTCGACAGGGGGCTGGAAACACCATATATTTT.

This sequence joins TRBV19 and TRBJ2-7; 7 nucleotides match TRBD1. The length of the CDR3 is 15 residues. J was trimmed by 7 bases and V by 4 bases; bases with no gene match: 13. Per the germline V gene, CDR1 is LNHDA and CDR2 is SQIVND (reference sequence). CDR3 region: CASSSPQGLQGEQYF. For the CDR3, the DNA is TGTGCCAGTAGTAGCCCACAGGGGCTACAGGGAGAGCAGTACTTC. The complete variable domain, with remaining parts taken from reference TRBV19 and TRBJ2-7, reads DGGITQSPKYLFRKEGQNVTLSCEQNLNHDAMYWYRQDPGQGLRLIYYSQIVNDFQKGDIAEGYSVSREKKESFPLTVTSAQKNPTAFYLCASSSPQGLQGEQYFGPGTRLTVT.

The chain carries TRBV19 and TRBJ1-5, with TRBD1 matching over 8 bases. The V gene end was trimmed by 5 bases and the J gene end by 1 base; junction bases not matched to a gene: 10. This CDR3 contains 17 residues. The germline gives CDR1 LNHDA, CDR2 SQIVND (reference sequence). DNA for the CDR3: TGTGCCAGTAGTCGGAGACAGGGGTCTTGGAGCAATCAGCCCCAGCATTTT. Translation: CASSRRQGSWSNQPQHF.

The chain joins TRBV5-4 to TRBJ2-2; D is ambiguous. The V gene lost 2 bases and the J gene lost 2 bases, with 7 bases spanning the gap. Germline CDR1 and CDR2: SGHNT and YYREEE (reference sequence). The CDR3 consists of 14 residues. This CDR3 is CASSLTTNTGELFF. DNA of the CDR3: TGTGCCAGCAGCTTAACGACAAACACCGGGGAGCTGTTTTTT.

The V call is TRBV9, the J call TRBJ1-4, with 9 positions matching TRBD1. CDR1 is SGDLS and CDR2 is YYNGEE in the germline V gene. The length of the CDR3 is 15 residues. The ends lost 0 bases at V and 7 bases at J; junction bases unmatched: 4. CDR3 residues: CASSVDGTGFEKLFF. In DNA form, the CDR3 reads TGTGCCAGCAGCGTAGATGGGACAGGGTTTGAAAAACTGTTTTTT. The variable domain in full, with the rest retrieved from reference TRBV9 and TRBJ1-4, is DSGVTQTPKHLITATGQRVTLRCSPRSGDLSVYWYQQSLDQGLQFLIQYYNGEERAKGNILERFSAQQFPDLHSELNLSSLELGDSALYFCASSVDGTGFEKLFFGSGTQLSVL.